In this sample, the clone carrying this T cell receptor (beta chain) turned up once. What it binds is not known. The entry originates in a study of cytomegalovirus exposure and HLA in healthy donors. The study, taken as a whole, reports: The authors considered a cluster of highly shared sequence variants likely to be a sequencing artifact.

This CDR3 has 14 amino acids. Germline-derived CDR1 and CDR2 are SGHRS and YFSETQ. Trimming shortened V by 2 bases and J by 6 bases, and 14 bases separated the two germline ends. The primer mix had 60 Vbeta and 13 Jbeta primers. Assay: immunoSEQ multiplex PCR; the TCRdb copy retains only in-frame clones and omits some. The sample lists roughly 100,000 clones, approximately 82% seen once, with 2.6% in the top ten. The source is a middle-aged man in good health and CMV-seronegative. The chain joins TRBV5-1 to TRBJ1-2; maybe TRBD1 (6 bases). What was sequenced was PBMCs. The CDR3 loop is CASSFGQRGDGYTF. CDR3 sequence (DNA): TGCGCCAGCAGCTTCGGACAGAGAGGGGATGGCTACACCTTC.